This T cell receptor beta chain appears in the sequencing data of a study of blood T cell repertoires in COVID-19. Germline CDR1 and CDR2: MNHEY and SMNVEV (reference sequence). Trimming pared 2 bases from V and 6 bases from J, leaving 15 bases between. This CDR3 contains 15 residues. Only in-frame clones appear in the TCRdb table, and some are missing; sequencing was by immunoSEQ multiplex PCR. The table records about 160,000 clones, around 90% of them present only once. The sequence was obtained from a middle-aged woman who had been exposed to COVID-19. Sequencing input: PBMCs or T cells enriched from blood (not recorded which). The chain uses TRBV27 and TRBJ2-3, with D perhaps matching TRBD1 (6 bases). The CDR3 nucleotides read TGTGCCAGCAGTTTAGGCGGACGTCAGGGGGATACGCAGTATTTT. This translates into CASSLGGRQGDTQYF.